This T cell receptor (beta chain) was obtained from a study of response to subunit inactivated influenza vaccine. Germline lookup yields CDR1 GTSNPN and CDR2 SVGIG (reference sequence). The CDR3 extends over 16 amino acids. Trimming at V came to 3 bases and at J to 4 bases, leaving 11 bases not matched to a gene. This clonotype came up many times. Each CDR3 protein is one row after TCRdb ran MiXCR on the RT-PCR reads. The table records approximately 250,000 distinct CDR3 sequences, 9.5% to 15% of them present only once. This specimen consisted of non-naive T cells sorted from PBMCs, obtained roughly 2 weeks before vaccination. The clonotype originates from a man aged 50-60 years who received an inactivated influenza vaccine. The J gene is TRBJ2-2, the V gene TRBV30; TRBD1 matches 7 bases. For the CDR3, the DNA is TGTGCCTGGAGGAAAACAGGGGTTCAGGCCACCGGGGAGCTGTTTTTT. Translated, it gives CAWRKTGVQATGELFF. The variable domain in full, with the rest retrieved from reference TRBV30 and TRBJ2-2, is SQTIHQWPATLVQPVGSPLSLECTVEGTSNPNLYWYRQAAGRGLQLLFYSVGIGQISSEVPQNLSASRPQDRQFILSSKKLLLSDSGFYLCAWRKTGVQATGELFFGEGSRLTVL.